Sequencing of this T cell receptor (beta chain) was carried out in a study of blood T cell repertoires in COVID-19. Study-wide context: Italy, Spain and the United States were the sources of the convalescent and acute COVID-19 samples. T cells, B-cell-depleted T cells, or PBMCs provided the cDNA or gDNA that served as material.

Original data processing: Cell counts per sample came from amplifying reference gene primers. Sequencing used immunoSEQ multiplex PCR; TCRdb keeps in-frame clones, though not all of them. V and J calls and clone size are copied from that table; D and trimming were computed from the DNA. Of some 410,000 clones detected, roughly 90% appear once; the ten largest clones hold around 0.91%. Germline values: CDR1 SGHRS, CDR2 YFSETQ. V gave up 4 bases and J gave up 2 bases, with 12 bases separating them. The CDR3 length is 14 residues. This study enrolled people aged about 18 to 90 from about 24 US geographic areas.

Sequencing was performed on PBMCs or T cells enriched from blood (not recorded which). The receptor comes from a woman aged 30 to 39 with acute COVID-19. The chain couples TRBV5-1 to TRBJ1-2; D is possibly TRBD1 (5 bases). The CDR3 coding sequence is TGCGCCAGCAGCCCTCGGGACTACAACTATGGCTACACCTTC. Translated, it gives CASSPRDYNYGYTF.